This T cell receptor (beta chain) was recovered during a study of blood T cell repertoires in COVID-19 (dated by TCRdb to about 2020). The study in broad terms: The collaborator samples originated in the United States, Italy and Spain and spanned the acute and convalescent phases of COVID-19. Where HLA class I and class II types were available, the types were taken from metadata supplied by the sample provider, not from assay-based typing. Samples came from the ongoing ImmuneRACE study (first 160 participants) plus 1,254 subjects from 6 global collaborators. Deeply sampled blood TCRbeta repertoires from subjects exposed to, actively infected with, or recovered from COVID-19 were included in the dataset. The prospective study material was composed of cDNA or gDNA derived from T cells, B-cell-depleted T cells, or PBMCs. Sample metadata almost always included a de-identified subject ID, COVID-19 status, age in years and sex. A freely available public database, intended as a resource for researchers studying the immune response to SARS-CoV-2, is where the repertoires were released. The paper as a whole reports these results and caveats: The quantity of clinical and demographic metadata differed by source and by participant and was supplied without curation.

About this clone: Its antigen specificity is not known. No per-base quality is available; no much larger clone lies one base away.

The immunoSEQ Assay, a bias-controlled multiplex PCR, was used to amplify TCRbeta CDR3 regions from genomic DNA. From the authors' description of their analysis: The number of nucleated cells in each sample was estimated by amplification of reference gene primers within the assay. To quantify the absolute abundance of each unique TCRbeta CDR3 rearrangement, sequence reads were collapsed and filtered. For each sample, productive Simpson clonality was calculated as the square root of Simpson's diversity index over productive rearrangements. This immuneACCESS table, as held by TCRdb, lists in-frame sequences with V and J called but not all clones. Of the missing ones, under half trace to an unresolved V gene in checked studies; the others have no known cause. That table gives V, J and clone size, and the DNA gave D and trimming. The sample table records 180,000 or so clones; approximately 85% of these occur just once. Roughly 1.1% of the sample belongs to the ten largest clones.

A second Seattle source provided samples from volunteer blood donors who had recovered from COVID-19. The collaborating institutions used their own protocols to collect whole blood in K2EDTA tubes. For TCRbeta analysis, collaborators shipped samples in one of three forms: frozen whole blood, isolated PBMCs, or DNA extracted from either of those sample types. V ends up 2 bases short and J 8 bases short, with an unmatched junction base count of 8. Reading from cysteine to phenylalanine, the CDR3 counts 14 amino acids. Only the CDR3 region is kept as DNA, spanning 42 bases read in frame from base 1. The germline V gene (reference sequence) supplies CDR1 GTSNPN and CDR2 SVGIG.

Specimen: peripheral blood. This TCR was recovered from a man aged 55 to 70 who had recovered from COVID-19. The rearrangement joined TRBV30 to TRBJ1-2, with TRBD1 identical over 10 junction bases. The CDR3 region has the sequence CAWSRDRGTLGYTF. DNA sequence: TGTGCCTGGAGTCGGGACAGGGGAACGTTGGGCTACACCTTC.